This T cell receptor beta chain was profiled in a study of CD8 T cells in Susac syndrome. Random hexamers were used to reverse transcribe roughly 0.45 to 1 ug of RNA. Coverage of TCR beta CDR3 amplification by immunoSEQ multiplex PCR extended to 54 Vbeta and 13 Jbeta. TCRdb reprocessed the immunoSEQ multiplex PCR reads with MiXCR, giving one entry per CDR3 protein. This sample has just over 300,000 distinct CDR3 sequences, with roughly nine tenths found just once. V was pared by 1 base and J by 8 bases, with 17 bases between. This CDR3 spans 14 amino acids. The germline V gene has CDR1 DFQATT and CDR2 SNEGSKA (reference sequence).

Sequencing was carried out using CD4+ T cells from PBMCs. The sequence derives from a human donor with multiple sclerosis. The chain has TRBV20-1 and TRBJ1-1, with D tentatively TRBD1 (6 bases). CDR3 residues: CSARAGGFLMEAFF. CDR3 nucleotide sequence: TGCAGTGCTAGAGCGGGGGGCTTCCTTATGGAAGCTTTCTTT.